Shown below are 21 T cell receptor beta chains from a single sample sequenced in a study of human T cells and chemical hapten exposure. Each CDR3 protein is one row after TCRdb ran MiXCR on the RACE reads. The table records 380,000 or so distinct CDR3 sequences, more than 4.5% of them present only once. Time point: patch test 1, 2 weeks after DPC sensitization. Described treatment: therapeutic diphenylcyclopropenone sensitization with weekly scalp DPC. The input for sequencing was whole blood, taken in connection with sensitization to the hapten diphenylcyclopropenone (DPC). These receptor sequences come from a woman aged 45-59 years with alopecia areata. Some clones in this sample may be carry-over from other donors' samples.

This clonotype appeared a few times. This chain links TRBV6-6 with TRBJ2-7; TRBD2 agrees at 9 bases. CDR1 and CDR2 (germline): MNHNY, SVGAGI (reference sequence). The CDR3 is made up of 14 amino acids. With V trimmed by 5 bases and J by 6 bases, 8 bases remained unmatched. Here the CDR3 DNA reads TGTGCCAGCAGTCCAGGGGCGGGGGGGCTCGAGCAGTACTTC. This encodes CASSPGAGGLEQYF.

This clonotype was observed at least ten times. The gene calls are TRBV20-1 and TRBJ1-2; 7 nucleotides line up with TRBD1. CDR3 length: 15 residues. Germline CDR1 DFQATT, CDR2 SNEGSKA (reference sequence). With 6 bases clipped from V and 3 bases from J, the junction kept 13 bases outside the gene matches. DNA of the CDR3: TGCAGTGCCACCACAGGGGACCGCCGTTACTATGGCTACACCTTC. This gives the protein CSATTGDRRYYGYTF.

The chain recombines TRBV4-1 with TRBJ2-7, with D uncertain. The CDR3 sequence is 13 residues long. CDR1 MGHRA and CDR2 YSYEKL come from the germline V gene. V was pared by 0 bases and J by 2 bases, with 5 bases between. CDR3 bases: TGCGCCAGCAGCCAAGACGGTGCCTACGAGCAGTACTTC. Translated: CASSQDGAYEQYF.

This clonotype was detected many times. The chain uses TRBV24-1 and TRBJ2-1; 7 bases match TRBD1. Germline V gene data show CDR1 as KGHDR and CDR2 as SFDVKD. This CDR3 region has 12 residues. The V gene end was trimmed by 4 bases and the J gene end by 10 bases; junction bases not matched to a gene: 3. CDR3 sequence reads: CATSDYRGEQFF. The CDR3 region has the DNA TGTGCCACCAGTGACTACAGGGGCGAGCAGTTCTTC.

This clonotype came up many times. The CDR3 sequence is CASSLASQPQHF. The CDR3, as DNA: TGTGCCAGCAGCTTAGCCAGTCAGCCCCAGCATTTT. The V and J genes are TRBV7-2 and TRBJ1-5, with D hard to call. CDR1 is SGHTA and CDR2 is FQGNSA in the germline V gene. Trimming removed 0 bases from V and 6 bases from J, with 3 bases in between. The CDR3 is made up of 12 amino acids.

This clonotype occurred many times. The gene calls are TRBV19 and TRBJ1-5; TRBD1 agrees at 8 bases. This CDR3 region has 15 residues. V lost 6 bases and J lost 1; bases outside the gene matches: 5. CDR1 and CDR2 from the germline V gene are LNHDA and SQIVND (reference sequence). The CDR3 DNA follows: TGTGCCAGTAGCCCAGACAGGGGCAGCAATCAGCCCCAGCATTTT. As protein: CASSPDRGSNQPQHF.

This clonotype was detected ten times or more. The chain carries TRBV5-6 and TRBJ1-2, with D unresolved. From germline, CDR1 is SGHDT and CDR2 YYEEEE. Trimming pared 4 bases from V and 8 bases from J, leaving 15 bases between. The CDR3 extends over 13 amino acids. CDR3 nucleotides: TGTGCCAGCAGCCAGGACGGTGTGAGGGGCTACACCTTC. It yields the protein CASSQDGVRGYTF.

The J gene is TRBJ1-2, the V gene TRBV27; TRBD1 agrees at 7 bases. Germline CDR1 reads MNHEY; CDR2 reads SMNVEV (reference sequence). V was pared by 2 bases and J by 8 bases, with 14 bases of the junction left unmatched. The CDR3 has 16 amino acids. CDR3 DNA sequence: TGTGCCAGCAGTTTAGGGGAAAGAGGGGGCGTTGGGGGCTACACCTTC. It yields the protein CASSLGERGGVGGYTF.

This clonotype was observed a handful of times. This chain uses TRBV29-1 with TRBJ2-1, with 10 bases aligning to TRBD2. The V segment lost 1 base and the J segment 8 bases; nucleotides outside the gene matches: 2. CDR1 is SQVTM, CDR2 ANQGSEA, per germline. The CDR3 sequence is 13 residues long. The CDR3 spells CSVEGLAGDEQFF. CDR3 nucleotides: TGCAGCGTTGAAGGGCTAGCGGGAGATGAGCAGTTCTTC.

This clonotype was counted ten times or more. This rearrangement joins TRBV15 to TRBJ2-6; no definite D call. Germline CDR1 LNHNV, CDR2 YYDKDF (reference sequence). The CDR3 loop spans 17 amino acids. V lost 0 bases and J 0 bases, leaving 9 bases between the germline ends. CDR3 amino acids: CATSRDARTSGANVLTF. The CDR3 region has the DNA TGTGCCACCAGCAGAGATGCGCGGACCTCTGGGGCCAACGTCCTGACTTTC.

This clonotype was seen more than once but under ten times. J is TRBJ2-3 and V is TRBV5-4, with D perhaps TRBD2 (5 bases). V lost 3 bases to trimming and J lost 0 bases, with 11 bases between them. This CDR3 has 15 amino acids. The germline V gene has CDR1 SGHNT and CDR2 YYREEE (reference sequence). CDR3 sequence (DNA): TGTGCCAGCAGCTGGGGAGTTACCAGCACAGATACGCAGTATTTT. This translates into CASSWGVTSTDTQYF.

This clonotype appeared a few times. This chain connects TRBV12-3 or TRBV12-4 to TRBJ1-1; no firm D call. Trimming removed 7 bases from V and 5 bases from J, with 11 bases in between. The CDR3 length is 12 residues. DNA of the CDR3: TGTGCCAGCACTCGAGATCGAACTGAAGCTTTCTTT. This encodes CASTRDRTEAFF.

In DNA, the CDR3 is TGTGCCAGCAGCCTGACCCTAGCTAGGGTCACAGATACGCAGTATTTT. Residues: CASSLTLARVTDTQYF. The rearrangement uses TRBV11-2 and TRBJ2-3; maybe TRBD2 (5 bases). The V gene's germline CDR1 is SGHAT and CDR2 FQNNGV. The CDR3 totals 16 residues. Trimming stripped 5 bases from V and 2 bases from J, with 17 bases between.

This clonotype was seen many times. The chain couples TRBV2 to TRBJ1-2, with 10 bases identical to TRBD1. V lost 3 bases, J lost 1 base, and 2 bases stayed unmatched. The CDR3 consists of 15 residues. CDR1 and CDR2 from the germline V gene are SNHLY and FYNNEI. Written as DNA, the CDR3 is TGTGCCAGCAGTGACGGACAGGGGGGTAACTATGGCTACACCTTC. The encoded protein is CASSDGQGGNYGYTF.

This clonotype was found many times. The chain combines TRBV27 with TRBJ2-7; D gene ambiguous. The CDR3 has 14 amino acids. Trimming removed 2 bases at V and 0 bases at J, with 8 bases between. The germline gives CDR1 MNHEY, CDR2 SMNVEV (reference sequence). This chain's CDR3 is CASSLGRASYEQYF. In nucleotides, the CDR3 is TGTGCCAGCAGTTTAGGTCGGGCCTCCTACGAGCAGTACTTC.

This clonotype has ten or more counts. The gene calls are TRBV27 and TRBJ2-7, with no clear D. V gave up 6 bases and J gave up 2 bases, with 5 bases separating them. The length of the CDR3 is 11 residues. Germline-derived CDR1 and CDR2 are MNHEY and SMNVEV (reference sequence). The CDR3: CASSTAYEQYF. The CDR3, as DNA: TGTGCCAGCAGCACAGCCTACGAGCAGTACTTC.

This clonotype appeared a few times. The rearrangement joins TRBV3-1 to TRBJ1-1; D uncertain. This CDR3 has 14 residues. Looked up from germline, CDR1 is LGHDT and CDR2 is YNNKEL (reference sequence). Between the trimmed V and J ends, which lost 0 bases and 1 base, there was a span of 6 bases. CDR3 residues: CASSQDSPNTEAFF. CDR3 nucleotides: TGTGCCAGCAGCCAAGATTCCCCGAACACTGAAGCTTTCTTT.

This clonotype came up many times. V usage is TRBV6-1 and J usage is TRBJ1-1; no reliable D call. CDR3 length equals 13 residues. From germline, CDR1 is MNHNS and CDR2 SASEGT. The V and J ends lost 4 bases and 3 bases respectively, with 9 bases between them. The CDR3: CASSVGPDTEAFF. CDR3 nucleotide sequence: TGTGCCAGCAGTGTCGGGCCGGACACTGAAGCTTTCTTT.

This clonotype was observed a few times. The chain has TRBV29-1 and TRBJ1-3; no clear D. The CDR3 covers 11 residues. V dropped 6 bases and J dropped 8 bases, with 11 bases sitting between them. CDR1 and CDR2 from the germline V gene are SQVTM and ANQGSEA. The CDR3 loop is CSVMAGDTIYF. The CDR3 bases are TGCAGCGTCATGGCAGGTGACACCATATATTTT.

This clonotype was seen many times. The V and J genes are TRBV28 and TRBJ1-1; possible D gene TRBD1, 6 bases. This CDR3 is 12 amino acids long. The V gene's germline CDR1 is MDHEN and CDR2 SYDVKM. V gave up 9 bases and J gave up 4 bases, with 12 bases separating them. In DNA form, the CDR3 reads TGTGCCAGTCGGGGGCCTGGCACTGAAGCTTTCTTT. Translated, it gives CASRGPGTEAFF.

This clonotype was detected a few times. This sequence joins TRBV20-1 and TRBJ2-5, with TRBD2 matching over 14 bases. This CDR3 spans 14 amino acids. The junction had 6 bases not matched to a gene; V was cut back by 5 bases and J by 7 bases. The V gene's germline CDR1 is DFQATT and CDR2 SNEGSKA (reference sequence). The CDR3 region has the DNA TGCAGTGCTTTGACTAGCGGGGGGGCTGGGACCCAGTACTTC. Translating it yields CSALTSGGAGTQYF.